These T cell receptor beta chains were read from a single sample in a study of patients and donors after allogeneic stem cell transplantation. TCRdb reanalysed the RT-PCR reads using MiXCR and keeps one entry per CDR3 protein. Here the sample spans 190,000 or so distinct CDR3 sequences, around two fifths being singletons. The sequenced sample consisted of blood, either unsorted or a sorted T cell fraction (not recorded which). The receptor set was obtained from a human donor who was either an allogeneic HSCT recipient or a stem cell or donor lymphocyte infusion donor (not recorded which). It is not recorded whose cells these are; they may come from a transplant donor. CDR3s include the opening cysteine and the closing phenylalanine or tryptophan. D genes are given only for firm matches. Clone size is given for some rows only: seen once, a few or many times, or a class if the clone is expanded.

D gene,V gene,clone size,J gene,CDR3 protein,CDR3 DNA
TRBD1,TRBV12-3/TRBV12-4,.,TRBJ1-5,CASSFDRESQPQHF,TGTGCCAGCAGTTTTGACAGGGAAAGTCAGCCCCAGCATTTT
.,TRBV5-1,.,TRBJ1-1,CASSVSRSGTEAFF,TGCGCCAGCAGCGTAAGTCGGTCCGGCACTGAAGCTTTCTTT
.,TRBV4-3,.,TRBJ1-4,CASSLLRGTLEKLFF,TGCGCCAGCAGCCTACTACGGGGAACGTTGGAAAAACTGTTTTTT
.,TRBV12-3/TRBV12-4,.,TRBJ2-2,CASSPTTGTGELFF,TGTGCCAGCAGTCCGACAACTGGTACCGGGGAGCTGTTTTTT
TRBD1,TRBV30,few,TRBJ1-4,CAWGTGGMGKLFF,TGTGCCTGGGGGACAGGGGGAATGGGAAAACTGTTTTTT
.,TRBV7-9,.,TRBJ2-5,CASSLRDYGETQYF,TGTGCCAGCAGCTTACGGGATTACGGAGAGACCCAGTACTTC
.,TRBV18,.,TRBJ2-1,CASSPMGHDEQFF,TGTGCCAGCTCACCAATGGGGCACGATGAGCAGTTCTTC
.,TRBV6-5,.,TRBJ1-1,CASRRGLANTEAFF,TGTGCCAGCCGACGGGGTCTGGCGAACACTGAAGCTTTCTTT
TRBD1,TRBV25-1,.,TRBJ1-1,CASSDGRGQGEAFF,TGTGCCAGCAGTGATGGCAGGGGGCAGGGTGAAGCTTTCTTT
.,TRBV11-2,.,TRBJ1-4,CASSLGMELFF,TGTGCCAGCAGCCTGGGGATGGAACTGTTTTTT
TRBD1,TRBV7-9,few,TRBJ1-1,CASSPGTGRDTEAFF,TGTGCCAGCAGCCCGGGGACAGGGCGGGACACTGAAGCTTTCTTT
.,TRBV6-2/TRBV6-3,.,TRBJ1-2,CASRYPGRPGYTF,TGTGCCAGCAGATATCCAGGGAGACCTGGCTACACCTTC
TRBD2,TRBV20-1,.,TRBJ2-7,CSARALWGLAGQLTLQQYF,TGCAGTGCTAGAGCCCTCTGGGGACTAGCGGGGCAGTTGACTCTCCAGCAGTACTTC
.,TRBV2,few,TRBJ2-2,CASTNGGLGTGELFF,TGTGCCAGTACAAACGGGGGTTTGGGCACCGGGGAGCTGTTTTTT
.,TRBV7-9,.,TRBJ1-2,CASSFPGGRNYGYTF,TGTGCCAGCAGCTTTCCCGGAGGCCGTAACTATGGCTACACCTTC
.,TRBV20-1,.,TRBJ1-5,CSARERVYSNQPQHF,TGCAGTGCTAGAGAGAGGGTTTATAGCAATCAGCCCCAGCATTTT
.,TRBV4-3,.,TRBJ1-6,CASSQGVNLRSLHF,TGCGCCAGCAGCCAAGGGGTGAATCTCAGGTCCCTCCACTTT
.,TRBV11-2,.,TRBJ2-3,CASSLADLLWDTQYF,TGTGCCAGCAGCTTAGCGGACCTCCTTTGGGATACGCAGTATTTT
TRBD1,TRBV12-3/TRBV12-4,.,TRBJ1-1,CASSLVDRGYTEAFF,TGTGCCAGCAGTTTAGTCGACAGGGGTTACACTGAAGCTTTCTTT
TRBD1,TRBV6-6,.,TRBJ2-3,CASSTQGAPDTQYF,TGTGCCAGCAGTACACAGGGGGCCCCAGATACGCAGTATTTT
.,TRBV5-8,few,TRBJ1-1,CASSLMAEAFF,TGTGCCAGCAGCTTGATGGCTGAAGCTTTCTTT